The 30 T cell receptor beta chains in this list originate from one sample, sequenced in a study of blood T cell repertoires in COVID-19. Generated by immunoSEQ multiplex PCR, the TCRdb table keeps only in-frame clones and is missing some. The table lists some 47,000 clones, 89% of them singletons. The sequenced sample consisted of peripheral blood. The receptors stem from a man between 60 and 70 years old with active COVID-19.

The chain is built from TRBV11-3 and TRBJ2-3, with 8 bases aligning to TRBD2. Unmatched junction bases numbered 5, after V lost 5 bases and J lost 4 bases. The CDR3 covers 14 residues. Per germline, CDR1 SGHNT and CDR2 YENEEA. The CDR3 nucleotides are TGTGCCAGCAGCCCCGGGGGGGTTGCAGATACGCAGTATTTT. As protein: CASSPGGVADTQYF.

J is TRBJ2-1 and V is TRBV28, with a weak D call TRBD1 (6 bases). Trimming took off 9 bases at V and 10 bases at J, with 13 bases between the two ends. The germline gives CDR1 MDHEN, CDR2 SYDVKM. This CDR3 has 11 residues. CDR3 DNA sequence: TGTGCCAGTTACAGGGTTGGCGAGCAGTTCTTC. Translated: CASYRVGEQFF.

The chain links TRBV18 to TRBJ2-7; 13 nucleotides match TRBD2. Germline V gene sequence: CDR1 KGHSH, CDR2 LQKENI. The CDR3 length is 15 residues. J gave up 6 bases and V 5 bases, and 7 bases lay outside the gene matches. This CDR3 is CASSTGTSGIGEQYF. The CDR3 bases are TGTGCCAGCTCAACGGGGACTAGCGGGATTGGCGAGCAGTACTTC.

The rearrangement uses TRBV4-2 and TRBJ2-7; 9 bases line up with TRBD2. J was trimmed by 0 bases and V by 1 base; bases with no gene match: 7. Germline V gene sequence: CDR1 LGHNA, CDR2 YNFKEQ. The CDR3 has 17 residues. The CDR3 DNA is TGTGCCAGCAGCCAAGGACCCCTAGCGGGAAGCTCCTACGAGCAGTACTTC. It encodes CASSQGPLAGSSYEQYF.

The rearrangement uses TRBV7-9 and TRBJ1-2; D gene uncertain. CDR1 and CDR2 from the germline V gene are SEHNR and FQNEAQ (reference sequence). The V gene lost 2 bases and the J gene lost 3 bases, with 10 bases spanning the gap. The CDR3 loop spans 14 amino acids. CDR3: CASSLNWLDYGYTF. For the CDR3, the DNA is TGTGCCAGCAGCTTAAATTGGTTAGACTATGGCTACACCTTC. Full variable domain (remainder filled in from reference TRBV7-9 and TRBJ1-2): DTGVSQNPRHKITKRGQNVTFRCDPISEHNRLYWYRQTLGQGPEFLTYFQNEAQLEKSRLLSDRFSAERPKGSFSTLEIQRTEQGDSAMYLCASSLNWLDYGYTFGSGTRLTVV.

The chain combines TRBV3-1 (or the pseudogene TRBV3-2) with TRBJ2-1; D might be TRBD2 (6 bases). Germline loops: CDR1 LGHDT, CDR2 YNNKEL (reference sequence). Trimming took 4 bases from V and 8 from J, leaving 12 bases between them. The CDR3 covers 13 residues. The DNA of the CDR3 is TGTGCCAGCAGCCCCGGACTACTGGATGAGCAGTTCTTC. Its translation is CASSPGLLDEQFF.

The V and J genes are TRBV4-3 and TRBJ1-4, with D tentatively TRBD1 (6 bases). The length of the CDR3 is 15 residues. V was shortened by 0 bases and J by 5 bases, with 10 bases between the two germline ends. Germline V gene lookup returns CDR1 LGHNA and CDR2 YSLEER. The CDR3 bases are TGCGCCAGCAGCCAAGATAGCACAGGGAATGAAAAACTGTTTTTT. It translates to CASSQDSTGNEKLFF.

The rearrangement joins TRBV28 to TRBJ1-4; 10 bases are shared with TRBD1. The germline gives CDR1 MDHEN, CDR2 SYDVKM. Losses at the gene ends were 6 bases for V and 9 bases for J; bases not matched to a gene: 10. The CDR3 sequence is 15 residues long. The CDR3 loop reads CASSPTGTGVQKLFF. The CDR3 nucleotides are TGTGCCAGCAGCCCGACCGGGACAGGGGTCCAAAAACTGTTTTTT.

V is TRBV6-2 or TRBV6-3 and J is TRBJ2-3, with 7 positions matching TRBD2. The CDR3 length is 17 residues. The V and J ends lost 6 bases and 3 bases, in that order; junction bases with no gene match: 15. The germline V gene has CDR1 MNHEY and CDR2 SVGEGT. The CDR3 nucleotides are TGTGCCAGCAGCCCTACTCTAGCGGAAATGGGGACAGATACGCAGTATTTT. Translated: CASSPTLAEMGTDTQYF.

The V call is TRBV6-5, the J call TRBJ1-2; D is perhaps TRBD1 (5 bases). The CDR3 length is 13 residues. Between the trimmed V and J ends, which lost 11 bases and 4 bases, there was a span of 17 bases. Germline V CDR1 and CDR2: MNHEY, SVGAGI. Here the CDR3 DNA reads TGTGCCCCGAATGGGGGGGGTTCCTATGGCTACACCTTC. Amino acids: CAPNGGGSYGYTF.

The chain has TRBV12-3 or TRBV12-4 and TRBJ1-2, with D perhaps matching TRBD1 (5 bases). This CDR3 spans 13 amino acids. The germline V and J ends were trimmed by 5 bases and 4 bases, with 11 bases remaining between them. CDR3 protein: CASSDNRSYGYTF. Here the CDR3 DNA reads TGTGCCAGCAGTGACAACAGGAGCTATGGCTACACCTTC.

The V call is TRBV2, the J call TRBJ2-1; perhaps TRBD2 as D (6 bases). CDR3 size: 15 residues. Trimming took off 4 bases at V and 3 bases at J, with 13 bases between the two ends. The germline gives CDR1 SNHLY, CDR2 FYNNEI. The CDR3 loop reads CASSVAGTDYNEQFF. The CDR3 coding sequence is TGTGCCAGCAGTGTTGCCGGGACTGACTACAATGAGCAGTTCTTC.

The rearrangement joins TRBV7-6 to TRBJ2-2; 7 bases line up with TRBD1. Germline V CDR1 and CDR2: SGHVS, FNYEAQ. V shed 4 bases and J 8 bases; nucleotides not matched to a gene: 16. The CDR3 covers 17 residues. The DNA of the CDR3 is TGTGCCAGCAGCTCATCACCCCGGCCGGGACAGCAAGGGGAGCTGTTTTTT. Encoded protein: CASSSSPRPGQQGELFF.

This chain uses TRBV2 with TRBJ2-5, with TRBD1 as a possible D gene (5 bases). Trimming cost V 4 bases and J 6 bases, with 12 bases left between them. Per germline, CDR1 SNHLY and CDR2 FYNNEI. This CDR3 contains 13 residues. This chain's CDR3 is CASSGDSRKTQYF. In DNA form, the CDR3 reads TGTGCCAGCAGTGGAGACAGTCGGAAGACCCAGTACTTC.

The rearrangement uses TRBV27 and TRBJ1-6; no clear D gene. Germline assignment: CDR1 MNHEY and CDR2 SMNVEV (reference sequence). This CDR3 has 14 residues. V was cut by 2 bases and J by 3 bases, with 5 bases left in between. The chain's CDR3 is CASSLIDYNSPLHF. The CDR3, as DNA: TGTGCCAGCAGTTTAATAGACTATAATTCACCCCTCCACTTT.

The chain combines TRBV5-4 with TRBJ2-1, with 9 positions matching TRBD2. This CDR3 has 16 amino acids. Per germline, CDR1 SGHNT and CDR2 YYREEE (reference sequence). V lost 0 bases, J lost 5 bases, and 6 bases stayed unmatched. This CDR3 is CASSLGMTSGNNEQFF. The CDR3 bases are TGTGCCAGCAGCTTGGGTATGACTAGCGGAAACAATGAGCAGTTCTTC.

This rearrangement joins TRBV5-5 to TRBJ2-2, with 7 bases identical to TRBD2. CDR1 and CDR2 (germline): SGHKS, YYEKEE (reference sequence). V lost 2 bases to trimming and J lost 4 bases; unmatched junction nucleotides: 8. The CDR3 is 16 residues long. Written as DNA, the CDR3 is TGTGCCAGCAGCTTAACGTGGAGGGAGGGCACCGGGGAGCTGTTTTTT. Translation gives CASSLTWREGTGELFF.

The rearrangement joins TRBV28 to TRBJ1-1; D may be TRBD1 (5 bases). CDR1 is MDHEN, CDR2 SYDVKM, per germline. The CDR3 is 12 amino acids. V lost 3 bases, J lost 10 bases, and 12 bases lay in between. Here the CDR3 DNA reads TGTGCCAGCAGTTTCCCGGGGGTGGTAGCTTTCTTT. It yields the protein CASSFPGVVAFF.

V gene TRBV13 combines with J gene TRBJ1-1; 7 bases match TRBD1. CDR3 size: 15 residues. CDR1 and CDR2 from the germline V gene are PRHDT and FYEKMQ (reference sequence). V shed 5 bases, J shed 2 bases, and the junction held 8 bases outside the gene matches. As DNA, the CDR3 is TGTGCCAGCAGCGGGACAGACAGGATAAACACTGAAGCTTTCTTT. It is translated as CASSGTDRINTEAFF.

V is TRBV5-1 and J is TRBJ1-2, with D unclear. This CDR3 spans 15 amino acids. Germline V gene data show CDR1 as SGHRS and CDR2 as YFSETQ. Trimming left V 0 bases short and J 8 bases short, with 17 bases between. CDR3 protein: CASSLVAGMTDGYTF. CDR3 bases: TGCGCCAGCAGCTTGGTGGCGGGGATGACTGACGGCTACACCTTC.

The chain has TRBV6-1 and TRBJ1-5; D possibly corresponds to TRBD1 (6 bases). Trimming cost V 2 bases and J 6 bases, with 17 bases left between them. The CDR3 has 16 amino acids. The germline gives CDR1 MNHNS, CDR2 SASEGT. The CDR3 loop reads CASSEQRRPGAQPQHF. The CDR3 DNA is TGTGCCAGCAGTGAACAACGAAGGCCAGGGGCTCAGCCCCAGCATTTT.

This clone was seen a handful of times. The chain is built from TRBV7-9 and TRBJ1-1; 9 positions match TRBD1. Germline lookup yields CDR1 SEHNR and CDR2 FQNEAQ (reference sequence). With 5 bases clipped from V and 5 bases from J, the junction kept 6 bases outside the gene matches. This CDR3 has 14 amino acids. CDR3 nucleotides: TGTGCCAGCAGCACATACAGGGGGCAAACTGAAGCTTTCTTT. It is translated as CASSTYRGQTEAFF. The full variable domain, with the rest looked up from reference TRBV7-9 and TRBJ1-1, is DTGVSQNPRHKITKRGQNVTFRCDPISEHNRLYWYRQTLGQGPEFLTYFQNEAQLEKSRLLSDRFSAERPKGSFSTLEIQRTEQGDSAMYLCASSTYRGQTEAFFGQGTRLTVV.

This chain uses TRBV7-3 with TRBJ2-5; 10 positions agree with TRBD2. The CDR3 runs to 20 residues. CDR1 and CDR2 from the germline V gene are SGHTA and FQGTGA. The V and J ends lost 4 bases and 0 bases, in that order; junction bases with no gene match: 17. The DNA for the CDR3 is TGTGCCAGCAGCTCGAACGGACTAGCGGTCCTACGGGGGTACCAAGAGACCCAGTACTTC. Translating gives CASSSNGLAVLRGYQETQYF.

The rearrangement joins TRBV24-1 to TRBJ2-1, with TRBD2 matching over 13 bases. Germline loops: CDR1 KGHDR, CDR2 SFDVKD. After removal of 3 bases from V and 0 bases from J, the junction contained 10 bases not matched to a gene. The CDR3 length is 20 residues. CDR3 in DNA: TGTGCCACCAGTGATACGGGACTAGCGGGAAAAAAAAGCTCCTACAATGAGCAGTTCTTC. This encodes CATSDTGLAGKKSSYNEQFF.

The chain recombines TRBV3-1 (or the pseudogene TRBV3-2) with TRBJ1-3; no reliable D call. Trimming left V 3 bases short and J 3 bases short, with 9 bases between. CDR1 and CDR2 (germline): LGHDT, YNNKEL (reference sequence). The CDR3 is 14 residues long. This CDR3 reads CASSQAGIGNTIYF. CDR3 nucleotides: TGTGCCAGCAGCCAGGCGGGGATTGGAAACACCATATATTTT.

This clone has a handful of counts. The chain couples TRBV7-2 to TRBJ2-7; D remains unclear. Trimming removed 3 bases from V and 7 bases from J, with 10 bases in between. The CDR3 covers 12 residues. Germline V gene lookup returns CDR1 SGHTA and CDR2 FQGNSA. CDR3 bases: TGTGCCAGCAGCTTCCCGCGGCAGGAGCAGTACTTC. It yields the protein CASSFPRQEQYF.

The chain recombines TRBV7-3 with TRBJ1-1, with a tentative D call TRBD1 (6 bases). V was clipped by 2 bases and J by 0 bases, with 22 bases between them. The CDR3 runs 19 residues. Per germline, CDR1 SGHTA and CDR2 FQGTGA. The CDR3 reads CASSLAPTGTLNMNTEAFF. Written as DNA, the CDR3 is TGTGCCAGCAGCTTAGCCCCGACCGGGACACTAAACATGAACACTGAAGCTTTCTTT. Supplemented by reference TRBV7-3 and TRBJ1-1, the full variable domain reads GAGVSQTPSNKVTEKGKYVELRCDPISGHTALYWYRQSLGQGPEFLIYFQGTGAADDSGLPNDRFFAVRPEGSVSTLKIQRTERGDSAVYLCASSLAPTGTLNMNTEAFFGQGTRLTVV.

The CDR3 nucleotides read TGTGCCAGTAGTATAAAACTAGCGGGAAGGAATGAGCAGTTCTTC. This translates into CASSIKLAGRNEQFF. The rearrangement uses TRBV19 and TRBJ2-1; TRBD2 matches 10 bases. The junction had 5 bases not matched to a gene; V was cut back by 2 bases and J by 7 bases. Germline CDR1 LNHDA, CDR2 SQIVND (reference sequence). This CDR3 contains 15 residues.

V is TRBV3-1 (or the pseudogene TRBV3-2) and J is TRBJ2-3; D possibly corresponds to TRBD1 (5 bases). V was trimmed by 5 bases and J by 4 bases, leaving 13 bases between them. In germline, CDR1 is LGHDT, CDR2 YNNKEL (reference sequence). The CDR3 runs 14 residues. In DNA, the CDR3 is TGTGCCAGCAGCACCTCAGGGTACGCAGATACGCAGTATTTT. Protein product: CASSTSGYADTQYF.

The chain joins TRBV20-1 to TRBJ2-7, with 9 positions matching TRBD2. Germline assignment: CDR1 DFQATT and CDR2 SNEGSKA (reference sequence). With V trimmed by 3 bases and J by 5 bases, 17 bases remained unmatched. This CDR3 region has 17 residues. The CDR3 here is CSASWGGGRAWGNEQYF. In nucleotides, the CDR3 is TGCAGTGCTAGTTGGGGCGGCGGGAGGGCCTGGGGGAACGAGCAGTACTTC.